This T cell receptor (beta chain) was obtained from a study of identical twins. Each CDR3 protein is one row after TCRdb ran MiXCR on the 5' RACE reads. The data hold about 430,000 distinct CDR3 sequences, with about a fifth observed a single time. Of note for this clonotype: The antigen is undetermined.

Points from the study as a whole: Researchers reported excess low generation probability among twin-shared out-of-frame alpha sequences. A cross-sectional statistical analysis, not follow-up of the same donors, supported the conclusions.

In germline, CDR1 is SGHTA, CDR2 FQGNSA. CDR3 size: 17 residues. V gave up 0 bases and J gave up 6 bases; unmatched junction bases: 10. This sequence joins TRBV7-2 and TRBJ2-3; 9 nucleotides agree with TRBD2. This receptor was taken from a man over 45 in good health. The sample taken for sequencing was naive T cells sorted from blood. The CDR3 coding sequence is TGTGCCAGCAGCTTAGCATCGGCCAGCGGGAGGATCGATACGCAGTATTTT. Translation gives CASSLASASGRIDTQYF.